A single sample gave rise to the 8 T cell receptor beta chains below, sequenced in a study of blood T cell repertoires in COVID-19. Using immunoSEQ multiplex PCR, the repertoire was profiled, and TCRdb retains in-frame clones only, with some absent. The profile shows approximately 250,000 clones, around 80% of them singletons. The sample taken for sequencing was peripheral blood. All receptors come from a man in his 60s with acute or convalescent COVID-19.

This sequence joins TRBV19 and TRBJ2-1; D may be TRBD2 (5 bases). The CDR3 covers 15 residues. Germline V lookup: CDR1 LNHDA, CDR2 SQIVND (reference sequence). Between the trimmed V and J ends, which lost 1 base and 4 bases, there was a span of 11 bases. The chain's CDR3 is CASSIALAAYNEQFF. Written as DNA, the CDR3 is TGTGCCAGTAGTATAGCTCTAGCTGCATACAATGAGCAGTTCTTC.

This chain links TRBV30 with TRBJ1-6; possible D gene TRBD1, 6 bases. Germline values: CDR1 GTSNPN, CDR2 SVGIG (reference sequence). The CDR3 length is 15 residues. Trimming removed 2 bases from V and 3 bases from J, with 11 bases in between. The CDR3 nucleotides are TGTGCCTGGAGTCCCGGACAGAGCTATAATTCACCCCTCCACTTT. Its protein product is CAWSPGQSYNSPLHF.

The chain has TRBV30 and TRBJ1-2, with D perhaps TRBD1 (5 bases). The CDR3 contains 13 residues. Germline V lookup: CDR1 GTSNPN, CDR2 SVGIG (reference sequence). V lost 2 bases, J lost 4 bases, and 11 bases lay in between. The DNA for the CDR3 is TGTGCCTGGAGTCCAGGGCAGGGCTATGGCTACACCTTC. Protein: CAWSPGQGYGYTF.

V is TRBV18 and J is TRBJ1-3; a possible D gene is TRBD1 (6 bases). CDR3 length equals 15 residues. The germline V gene encodes CDR1 KGHSH and CDR2 LQKENI. Trimming removed 1 base from V and 2 bases from J, with 9 bases in between. Written as DNA, the CDR3 is TGTGCCAGCTCACCACAACAGGGAACTGGAAACACCATATATTTT. It translates to CASSPQQGTGNTIYF.

This chain links TRBV5-1 with TRBJ1-4; a weak D match, TRBD1 (6 bases). V lost 4 bases, J lost 6 bases, and 16 bases lay in between. In germline, CDR1 is SGHRS, CDR2 YFSETQ. The CDR3 is 15 residues long. The CDR3 sequence is CASSRDGGQDEKLFF. In DNA form, the CDR3 reads TGCGCCAGCAGCAGGGATGGGGGCCAGGATGAAAAACTGTTTTTT.

The chain recombines TRBV6-1 with TRBJ1-5; the D gene is possibly TRBD1 (6 bases). CDR3 length: 13 residues. V lost 3 bases, J lost 7 bases, and 10 bases lay in between. CDR1 and CDR2 from the germline V gene are MNHNS and SASEGT. CDR3 protein: CASSEDRWQPQHF. CDR3 sequence (DNA): TGTGCCAGCAGTGAGGACAGATGGCAGCCCCAGCATTTT.

This clone turned up a few times. CDR3 in DNA: TGTGCCAGCAGCCAATCACAGGCCATTCAGTACTTC. This encodes CASSQSQAIQYF. The genes are TRBV3-1 (or the pseudogene TRBV3-2) and TRBJ2-4; maybe TRBD1 (5 bases). Per the germline V gene, CDR1 is LGHDT and CDR2 is YNNKEL (reference sequence). Trimming shortened V by 2 bases and J by 9 bases, and 8 bases separated the two germline ends. The CDR3 consists of 12 residues.

The rearrangement joins TRBV30 to TRBJ1-2; 7 bases map to TRBD1. Trimming cost V 4 bases and J 5 bases; bases outside gene matches: 1. The CDR3 spans 11 residues. Germline V CDR1 and CDR2: GTSNPN, SVGIG (reference sequence). The CDR3 DNA follows: TGTGCCTGGACGACAGGGTATGGCTACACCTTC. This codes for CAWTTGYGYTF.